The present T cell receptor beta chain was sequenced within a study of T cell repertoires in cytomegalovirus infection. Whole-study findings and limits: HLA-C-restricted CMV clonotypes gave the most frequent clonotype in two of eight donors. Pooled public TCR beta family frequency picked out CMV carriers with the relevant HLA.

CDR1 and CDR2 from the germline V gene are SGHAT and FQDESV (reference sequence). CDR3 size: 13 residues. V was cut by 5 bases and J by 0 bases, with 2 bases left in between. TCRdb fed the reads into MiXCR, producing one record per CDR3 protein. The table shows approximately 100,000 distinct CDR3 sequences, with about 30% occurring only once. This clonotype was counted once. Its antigen is as yet unknown. The sequencing here drew on CD8+ T cells from cultured PBMCs, taken from culture after CMV antigen stimulation. This TCR was sampled from a human donor in good health (CMV status not recorded). Some clones in this sample may be carry-over from other donors' samples. The chain joins TRBV11-1 to TRBJ1-6, with no clear D. For the CDR3, the DNA is TGTGCCAGCAGCATCTCCTATAATTCACCCCTCCACTTT. This sequence encodes CASSISYNSPLHF.